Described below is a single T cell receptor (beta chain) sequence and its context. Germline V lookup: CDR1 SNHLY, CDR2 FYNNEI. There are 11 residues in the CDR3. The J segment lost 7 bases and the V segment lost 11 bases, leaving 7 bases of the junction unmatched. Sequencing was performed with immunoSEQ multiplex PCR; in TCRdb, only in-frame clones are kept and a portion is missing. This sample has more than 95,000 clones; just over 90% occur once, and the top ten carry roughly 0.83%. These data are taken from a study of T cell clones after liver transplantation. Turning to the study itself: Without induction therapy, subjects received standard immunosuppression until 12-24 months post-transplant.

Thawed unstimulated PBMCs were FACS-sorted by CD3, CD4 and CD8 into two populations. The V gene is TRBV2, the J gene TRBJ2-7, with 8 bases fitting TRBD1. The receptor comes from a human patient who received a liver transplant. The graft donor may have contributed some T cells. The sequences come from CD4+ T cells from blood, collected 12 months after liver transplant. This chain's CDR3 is CAGQGAQEQYF. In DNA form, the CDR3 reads TGTGCCGGTCAGGGGGCCCAAGAGCAGTACTTC.